Detailed here is one TCR beta chain. Its antigen is currently unknown. Template material for TCR beta VDJ and CDR3 profiling consisted of genomic DNA. Each CDR3 protein gets one entry after TCRdb re-called the reads with MiXCR. Of roughly 300,000 distinct CDR3 sequences listed, 50% to 70% were seen once; the top ten hold roughly 8%. This CDR3 spans 15 amino acids. V dropped 0 bases and J dropped 5; count of bases not matched to a gene: 7. CDR1 and CDR2 from the germline V gene are ENHRY and SYGVKD. This record belongs to a study of CD8+CD57+ T cells in acquired aplastic anemia. The overall study: Sorted CD4+ and CD8+ cells gave an average of approximately 3 ug of DNA. Findings and limits, study-wide: Nearly 30 CD8+ CDR3 sequences were shared between patients and controls. Statistical testing detected no significant gap in CD8+ Simpson's diversity between patients and controls.

The rearrangement joins TRBV10-3 to TRBJ2-7; 7 positions match TRBD2. This TCR was recovered from a human donor with severe aplastic anemia or a healthy control (not recorded which). Material for sequencing was sorted CD4+, CD8+, or CD8+CD57+ T cells (not recorded which) from PBMCs. The CDR3 reads CAISESGGRGDEQYF. CDR3 DNA: TGTGCCATCAGTGAGTCGGGCGGGAGAGGAGACGAGCAGTACTTC.